The subject of this entry is one TCR beta chain. The target antigen is unknown. The sample originates from a study of T cell responses to AZD1222 COVID-19 vaccine. Only in-frame clones appear in the TCRdb table, and some are missing; sequencing was by immunoSEQ multiplex PCR. The data show tens of thousands of clones, more than 80% seen once. Study results and limitations: Of the AZD1222 recipients, only five to seven were seropositive at baseline. Donors were mostly white British, more females; clonal diversity possibly underestimated. No day 14 peak samples; only post-peak repertoires were characterized. Unmutated variant regions reportedly attract nearly half of all spike-specific TCRs.

V lost 5 bases to trimming and J lost 8 bases; unmatched junction nucleotides: 3. The CDR3 contains 13 residues. The V gene's germline CDR1 is SGHDT and CDR2 YYEEEE. This sample comprised peripheral blood, obtained on day 0 of AZD1222 vaccination. This sequence joins TRBV5-6 and TRBJ2-1; 11 positions agree with TRBD2. This receptor was obtained from an adult in good health. In nucleotides, the CDR3 is TGTGCCAGCAGACGGACTAGCGGGCATGAGCAGTTCTTC. Translated, it gives CASRRTSGHEQFF. The full variable domain, rest sourced from reference TRBV5-6 and TRBJ2-1, is DAGVTQSPTHLIKTRGQQVTLRCSPKSGHDTVSWYQQALGQGPQFIFQYYEEEERQRGNFPDRFSGHQFPNYSSELNVNALLLGDSALYLCASRRTSGHEQFFGPGTRLTVL.